The text below deals with one TCR beta chain. What it recognizes is unknown. The data were taken from a study of OX40 agonist ivuxolimab in advanced cancers. As for the study in general: In this trial design, patients received ivuxolimab intravenously at 0.01 to 10 mg/kg every 2 weeks.

The germline V and J ends were trimmed by 2 bases and 1 base, with 13 bases remaining between them. The CDR3 sequence is 16 residues long. The germline V gene encodes CDR1 SGHRS and CDR2 YFSETQ. Study-level points and caveats: Doses of 0.1 to 3.0 mg/kg were accompanied by clonal expansion of CD4+ and CD8+ blood T cells by week 6. On average, CD8+ T cells had more expanded clones than CD4+.

The data were produced by immunoSEQ multiplex PCR, yet TCRdb's version contains in-frame clones alone and is incomplete. The repertoire holds some 30,000 clones, roughly 82% seen once, with roughly 12% in the top ten. The source of this sequence is an adult with an advanced solid tumor such as melanoma, head and neck, liver or kidney cancer. The rearrangement links TRBV5-1 to TRBJ2-1, with no clear D. The sequences come from CD4+ or CD8+ T cells sorted from blood, collected in a trial of the OX40 agonist ivuxolimab. CDR3 bases: TGCGCCAGCAGCTTAGGGTCCTCCCAATCCTACAATGAGCAGTTCTTC. As protein: CASSLGSSQSYNEQFF.